The source of this T cell receptor (beta chain) is a study of T cells in Graves' hyperthyroidism and ophthalmopathy. This clonotype was picked up many times. From RNA transcripts, TCR beta CDR3 regions were amplified. An initial round of RT-PCR targeting the TCR CDR3 relied on the HTBI primer set. TCRdb fed the multiplex PCR reads into MiXCR, producing one record per CDR3 protein. The sample holds about 300,000 distinct CDR3 sequences, about 25% seen once. Sequenced sample: blood. The TCR was taken from a middle-aged man with Graves' hyperthyroidism that later progressed to Graves' ophthalmopathy.

This CDR3 reads CASESANLETQYF. The CDR3 DNA reads as TGTGCCAGCGAGAGTGCGAATTTGGAGACCCAGTACTTC. This sequence joins TRBV25-1 and TRBJ2-5; no firm D call. CDR1 and CDR2 (germline): MGHDK, SYGVNS. CDR3 length: 13 residues. Trimming shortened V by 8 bases and J by 5 bases, and 15 bases separated the two germline ends.